This TCR beta chain is from a study of blood T cell repertoires in COVID-19. From germline, CDR1 is LGHDT and CDR2 YNNKEL (reference sequence). V dropped 8 bases and J dropped 5; count of bases not matched to a gene: 8. This CDR3 has 14 amino acids. Clones were sequenced by immunoSEQ multiplex PCR, and TCRdb holds only the in-frame ones, with some missing. The sample shows roughly 300,000 clones, about 90% of them seen only once. The rearrangement links TRBV3-1 (or the pseudogene TRBV3-2) to TRBJ2-5, with 10 bases that match TRBD2. The source of this sequence is a woman between 25 and 40 years old with COVID-19, enrolled during active disease. Source material: peripheral blood. CDR3 protein: CASGPQLAGETQYF. The CDR3, as DNA: TGTGCCAGCGGTCCTCAACTAGCGGGGGAGACCCAGTACTTC.